The 9 T cell receptor beta chains listed next were all sequenced from one sample in a study of shared clonotypes between healthy human individuals (dated by TCRdb to the early 2020s). Receptor libraries were prepared by the immunoSEQ multiplex PCR assay. In TCRdb, the immuneACCESS table is reduced to in-frame sequences with V and J assigned. These tables do not hold every clone; where another copy was compared, an unresolved V gene accounts for under half, and the others remain unexplained. For this sample the table gives roughly 76,000 clones, of which about 61% were detected only once. The ten largest make up roughly 56% of the sample. The sequenced material came from memory CD8+ T cells sorted from blood. Taken with the paper, the label for cell subset or site translates to: CD45RO+ cells pooled with CCR7-negative TemRA cells. The source of these receptors is a man in his thirties or forties in good health.

This chain joins TRBV5-6 and TRBJ2-1; possible D gene TRBD2, 5 bases. CDR3 length equals 15 residues. Trimming shortened V by 7 bases and J by 1 base, and 15 bases separated the two germline ends. Germline CDR1 reads SGHDT; CDR2 reads YYEEEE. CDR3 protein: CASQAGRGSYNEQFF. As DNA, the CDR3 is TGTGCCAGCCAGGCAGGCAGAGGGTCCTACAATGAGCAGTTCTTC. The variable domain in full, completed from reference TRBV5-6 and TRBJ2-1, reads DAGVTQSPTHLIKTRGQQVTLRCSPKSGHDTVSWYQQALGQGPQFIFQYYEEEERQRGNFPDRFSGHQFPNYSSELNVNALLLGDSALYLCASQAGRGSYNEQFFGPGTRLTVL.

This chain links TRBV9 with TRBJ1-1; the match to TRBD1 covers 8 bases. The CDR3 is 14 residues long. Germline CDR1 and CDR2: SGDLS and YYNGEE. V lost 2 bases to trimming and J lost 5 bases; unmatched junction nucleotides: 5. CDR3 bases: TGTGCCAGCAGCGTTGTACAGGGGGGAACTGAAGCTTTCTTT. Its translation is CASSVVQGGTEAFF.

Only a few counts were recorded for this clone. The chain is built from TRBV10-3 and TRBJ1-1, with D possibly being TRBD1 (5 bases). The CDR3 has 13 amino acids. Germline V lookup: CDR1 ENHRY, CDR2 SYGVKD. Trimming stripped 0 bases from V and 8 bases from J, with 10 bases between. The CDR3 nucleotides read TGTGCCATCAGTGAGTCGACAGACGCAGAAGCTTTCTTT. It specifies CAISESTDAEAFF.

This clone came up once. V is TRBV28 and J is TRBJ2-7; D might be TRBD1 (5 bases). Germline V gives CDR1 MDHEN, CDR2 SYDVKM. The CDR3 contains 14 residues. Trimming left V 3 bases short and J 0 bases short, with 9 bases between. This chain's CDR3 is CASSFTGISYEQYF. The CDR3 nucleotides are TGTGCCAGCAGTTTTACAGGTATCTCCTACGAGCAGTACTTC.

V is TRBV2 and J is TRBJ2-7; a weak D match, TRBD2 (5 bases). The CDR3 covers 13 residues. Per the germline V gene, CDR1 is SNHLY and CDR2 is FYNNEI. V was cut by 8 bases and J by 0 bases, with 11 bases left in between. For the CDR3, the DNA is TGTGCCAGCCTCGGAGGAACCTCCTACGAGCAGTACTTC. Translated, it gives CASLGGTSYEQYF.

This rearrangement joins TRBV9 to TRBJ2-5; the D gene is possibly TRBD2 (6 bases). CDR3 length: 14 amino acids. Trimming left V 3 bases short and J 4 bases short, with 13 bases between. CDR1 SGDLS and CDR2 YYNGEE come from the germline V gene. The CDR3 loop is CASSASGVGETQYF. As DNA, the CDR3 is TGTGCCAGCAGCGCCTCGGGAGTCGGAGAGACCCAGTACTTC.

The CDR3 sequence: CASSQSGGSPYNEQFF. The CDR3 bases are TGCGCCAGCAGCCAATCTGGCGGGAGTCCCTACAATGAGCAGTTCTTC. The chain joins TRBV5-1 to TRBJ2-1, with TRBD2 matching over 7 bases. This CDR3 spans 16 amino acids. V trimming: 4 bases; J trimming: 2 bases; junction bases outside the gene matches: 9. Germline CDR1 is SGHRS and CDR2 is YFSETQ.

The chain links TRBV18 to TRBJ1-3; maybe TRBD1 (6 bases). V dropped 6 bases and J dropped 2 bases, with 20 bases sitting between them. This CDR3 is built from 17 residues. The germline CDR1 and CDR2 sequences are KGHSH and LQKENI. CDR3 DNA sequence: TGTGCCAGCTCGCCTACGCCCTCTCAGGGGACTGGAAACACCATATATTTT. It is translated as CASSPTPSQGTGNTIYF.

The chain joins TRBV2 to TRBJ2-1; D is unresolved. Germline V gene lookup returns CDR1 SNHLY and CDR2 FYNNEI. V shed 1 base and J shed 5 bases, with 21 bases lying between them. This CDR3 region has 18 residues. CDR3 region: CASSEDPRTQGKDNEQFF. The CDR3 coding sequence is TGTGCCAGCAGTGAAGACCCCAGAACCCAAGGTAAAGACAATGAGCAGTTCTTC. Full variable domain (missing parts from reference TRBV2 and TRBJ2-1): EPEVTQTPSHQVTQMGQEVILRCVPISNHLYFYWYRQILGQKVEFLVSFYNNEISEKSEIFDDQFSVERPDGSNFTLKIRSTKLEDSAMYFCASSEDPRTQGKDNEQFFGPGTRLTVL.